The clone carrying this T cell receptor (beta chain) has only a few counts. Its antigen is currently unknown. CDR3 length equals 10 residues. Trimming pared 10 bases from V and 7 bases from J, leaving 8 bases between. CDR1 is SNHLY, CDR2 FYNNEI, per germline. TCRdb fed the 5' RACE reads into MiXCR, producing one record per CDR3 protein. The sample holds around 530,000 distinct CDR3 sequences, 13% to 15% seen once. These data are taken from a study of identical twins. General study findings and limits: The study found excess low generation probability among twin-shared out-of-frame alpha sequences. Excess sharing by twins proved weaker in beta out-of-frame sequences.

This same sample was also part of a study on yellow fever vaccine responses in identical twins.

Sequencing was carried out using CD4+ T cells sorted from blood. The source is a woman between 18 and 29 years old in good health. The chain recombines TRBV2 with TRBJ2-1; D ambiguous. CDR3 bases: TGTGCCACAAGCGATAATGAGCAGTTCTTC. Residues: CATSDNEQFF.